This T cell receptor beta chain was recorded in a study of low-dose radiotherapy and immunotherapy resistance in tumors. This clonotype appeared many times. It was with a constant-region primer and a V-primer adapter that TCRs were amplified over 20 PCR cycles. Each CDR3 protein gets one entry after TCRdb re-called the reads with MiXCR. The profile shows about 46,000 distinct CDR3 sequences, roughly 12% of them singletons. Time point specified: before trial treatment. Those who qualified had advanced solid tumors (lacking tumor-infiltrating lymphocytes). The germline V and J ends were trimmed by 4 bases and 4 bases, with 12 bases remaining between them. Germline values: CDR1 MGHRA, CDR2 YSYEKL. This CDR3 region has 14 residues.

The clonotype originates from a female donor with ovarian cancer. The chain uses TRBV4-1 and TRBJ2-3; a possible D gene is TRBD2 (6 bases). This specimen consisted of PBMCs, obtained before treatment. This CDR3 is CASSPGLGADTQYF. The CDR3 DNA sequence: TGCGCCAGCAGCCCGGGACTTGGGGCAGATACGCAGTATTTT.